This TCR beta chain was sequenced during a study of shared clonotypes between healthy human individuals. The CDR3 runs 13 residues. The germline V gene has CDR1 MDHEN and CDR2 SYDVKM. The germline V and J ends were trimmed by 7 bases and 0 bases, with 10 bases remaining between them. As regards this clone: The antigen is unknown.

Assay: immunoSEQ multiplex PCR; the TCRdb copy retains only in-frame clones and omits some. The sample contains 2 million to 3 million clones, under 95% of which appear only once. Overall study findings and caveats: It was the non-shared clonotypes that had lower generation probabilities than clonotypes shared by all four donors.

V gene TRBV28 combines with J gene TRBJ2-7; D remains ambiguous. Sequenced input: naive CD4+ T cells from PBMCs. The sample's subset: CD45RA+ positively selected. This sequence originates from a man younger than 35 in good health. Some clones in this sample may be carry-over from other donors' samples. The chain's CDR3 is CASTSDLSYEQYF. The CDR3 region has the DNA TGTGCCAGCACCTCGGACCTCTCCTACGAGCAGTACTTC.